This T cell receptor (beta chain) stems from a study of shared clonotypes between healthy human individuals (dated by TCRdb to about 2020). At the level of the whole study: The cohort included a few men and a couple of women between 18 and 49 years of age. Per donor, three plates each were used for CD4 naive and CD4 memory, two for CD8 naive, and one for CD8 memory. Blood TCR repertoires of 5 or 6 healthy adults were deeply sequenced to estimate repertoire size and the extent of clonotype sharing between individuals. To increase sequencing depth and limit assay-specific biases, different laboratories used diverse techniques to prepare libraries and sequence TCR repertoires. Per donor, leukapheresis produced somewhere between about 0.9 and 10 billion PBMCs. Study-wide conclusions, independent of this receptor: Sampling was restricted to blood, and TCR repertoires in tissue are likely to differ from TCR repertoires in blood. The small number of donors limited the genetic and exposure-history diversity represented. Clonotypes shared by all four sorted-subset donors showed higher generation probabilities than non-shared clonotypes. Pairwise subsampling indicated that sequencing depth was expected to affect the degree of clonotype sharing among donors. Even with the large sequencing depth, rarefaction of the sorted-subset datasets indicated that sequencing was incomplete. Across several donors, approximately 5% of naive CD4, roughly 3.3% of naive CD8, about 2% of memory CD4, and about 0.4% of memory CD8 clonotypes were shared. Naive subsets generally had larger estimated clonotype richness than memory subsets.

A single count supports this clone. The antigen it recognizes is unknown. Within one base of it there is no much larger clone, and no base qualities were kept. The donors were healthy, HIV-negative adults with no recently reported acute infections or vaccinations. Every donor was a Caucasian adult living in Nashville, Tennessee, USA. CD4+ T cells were enriched through magnetic negative selection, after which naive cells were positively selected on CD45RA and the remaining negative fraction served as the memory subset. Blood was obtained by leukapheresis, after which PBMCs were separated by Ficoll-Histopaque density gradient centrifugation and cryopreserved in liquid nitrogen vapor phase. Analytical flow cytometry was used to check the purity and quantity of each magnetically sorted T cell population. Genomic DNA was isolated from every sorted fraction and measured by UV absorbance on a Nanodrop 2000c.

TCR CDR3 regions were amplified from genomic DNA by multiplex PCR using the deep immunoSEQ assay. For each cell subset, the extracted genomic DNA was distributed evenly across all wells of several immunoSEQ 96-well plates, and each plate served as one replicate. For sorted subsets, about 220 ng of genomic DNA, equivalent to around 29,000 T cell genomes, went into each replicate PCR. The purified libraries were quantified using a Qubit 3.0 fluorometer, sized with a Bioanalyzer 2100, and then quantified again using the KAPA Library Quantification kit. Every immunoSEQ 96-well plate was sequenced on a separate single-read 150-cycle Illumina NextSeq 550 flow cell. As for the authors' bioinformatics: Because the immunoSEQ output held only junctional sequences and lacked quality scores, the filtering could not match the filtering applied to full-length reads. To assign V/J genes and CDR3, sequences were annotated using PyIR, a Python wrapper for IgBLAST v1.9, with IMGT germline references. Reads were removed for weak V/J assignments (E-value above 1e-6), missing CDR3, stop codons, out-of-frame junctions, or ambiguous translated residues. A V3J clonotype was defined by an identical inferred V gene, J gene, and CDR3 amino acid sequence. Percentage overlap between repertoires was calculated by dividing the number of shared unique clonotypes by the size of the smaller repertoire. Repertoire richness was assessed with RTK rarefaction, the Chao1 estimator, and Recon v2.1 estimates of unobserved clonotypes. Generation probabilities for all TCRbeta clonotypes obtained by the gDNA method from a handful of donors were computed using OLGA. TCRdb mirrors the immuneACCESS table, restricted to in-frame sequences. Some clones are absent from its copies; in checked studies, under half trace to an unresolved V gene, and the reason for the others is unknown. That table gives V, J and clone size, and the DNA gave D and trimming. The sample table lists roughly 1,500,000 clones, roughly 98% of them with a count of one. The ten most abundant clones make up around 0.45% of the sample.

The sequence derives from a man under 40 in good health. The sample taken for sequencing was naive CD4+ T cells sorted from blood. The label giving this sample's cell subset or site can be read as: CD45RA+ positively selected.

The DNA sequence is given as TGTGCAAGTCGCTTAGCCAGCCTTGGTCAAGAGACCCAGTACTTC. This is translated as CASRLASLGQETQYF. The chain links TRBV12-2 with TRBJ2-5. TRBV12-2 is designated a pseudogene. The CDR3 covers 15 residues, taking in both the cysteine and the phenylalanine. Only the CDR3 portion is preserved as DNA: 45 bases, with reading frame beginning at the first base.